The 8 T cell receptor beta chains in this list originate from one sample, sequenced in a study of cytomegalovirus exposure and HLA in healthy donors. Researchers ran the PCR with 60 Vbeta and 13 Jbeta primers. TCRdb's table, derived via immunoSEQ multiplex PCR, lists solely in-frame clones and lacks some. The data contain 250,000 to 350,000 clones, 75% to 85% of them seen just once; the ten biggest clones take up around 0.33%. Sequences were obtained from PBMCs. These receptors originate from a girl aged 2-10 years in good health and CMV-seronegative.

This clone appeared once. The CDR3 region is CASSPLRGRGGETQYF. CDR3 in DNA: TGTGCCAGCAGCCCCCTACGGGGGAGGGGTGGGGAGACCCAGTACTTC. V and J are TRBV14 and TRBJ2-5, with TRBD2 matching over 7 bases. In germline, CDR1 is SGHDN, CDR2 FVKESK. The CDR3 loop spans 16 amino acids. With 4 bases clipped from V and 5 bases from J, the junction kept 13 bases outside the gene matches.

V gene TRBV7-6 combines with J gene TRBJ1-3, with a possible D match to TRBD1 (5 bases). V was cut by 3 bases and J by 0 bases, with 6 bases left in between. Germline V lookup: CDR1 SGHVS, CDR2 FNYEAQ. The CDR3 has 14 amino acids. This CDR3 reads CASSLTASGNTIYF. The CDR3 nucleotides are TGTGCCAGCAGCTTGACAGCCTCTGGAAACACCATATATTTT.

The V call is TRBV5-4, the J call TRBJ2-3; TRBD2 matches 10 bases. V lost 2 bases and J lost 8; bases outside the gene matches: 8. The V gene's germline CDR1 is SGHNT and CDR2 YYREEE (reference sequence). The CDR3 runs to 15 residues. The CDR3 coding sequence is TGTGCCAGCAGCTTCGAGAGCGGGGGGGCGGGTACGCAGTATTTT. As protein: CASSFESGGAGTQYF.

The V call is TRBV28, the J call TRBJ1-6, with TRBD1 identical over 9 bases. The germline V gene has CDR1 MDHEN and CDR2 SYDVKM. With V trimmed by 5 bases and J by 6 bases, 5 bases remained unmatched. The CDR3 spans 15 residues. The CDR3 sequence is CASSPWDRVNSPLHF. In nucleotides, the CDR3 is TGTGCCAGCAGTCCCTGGGACAGGGTTAATTCACCCCTCCACTTT.

The rearrangement uses TRBV28 and TRBJ2-1, with 10 bases matching TRBD2. The ends lost 2 bases at V and 0 bases at J; junction bases unmatched: 16. Looked up from germline, CDR1 is MDHEN and CDR2 is SYDVKM. The CDR3 is 21 amino acids. CDR3 DNA: TGTGCCAGCAGTTTAAGTTCCAATCTAGCGGGGGCCCTAAGCTCCTACAATGAGCAGTTCTTC. Translating gives CASSLSSNLAGALSSYNEQFF. Variable domain in full (rest from reference TRBV28 and TRBJ2-1): DVKVTQSSRYLVKRTGEKVFLECVQDMDHENMFWYRQDPGLGLRLIYFSYDVKMKEKGDIPEGYSVSREKKERFSLILESASTNQTSMYLCASSLSSNLAGALSSYNEQFFGPGTRLTVL.

This chain links TRBV5-4 with TRBJ2-3, with D uncertain. V was clipped by 0 bases and J by 1 base, with 3 bases between them. The CDR3 is made up of 13 amino acids. Germline V lookup: CDR1 SGHNT, CDR2 YYREEE (reference sequence). The CDR3 region has the DNA TGTGCCAGCAGCTTGGTAGGCACAGATACGCAGTATTTT. Translated, it gives CASSLVGTDTQYF. Variable domain in full (rest from reference TRBV5-4 and TRBJ2-3): ETGVTQSPTHLIKTRGQQVTLRCSSQSGHNTVSWYQQALGQGPQFIFQYYREEENGRGNFPPRFSGLQFPNYSSELNVNALELDDSALYLCASSLVGTDTQYFGPGTRLTVL.

This clone was observed once. This chain connects TRBV4-1 to TRBJ2-4; D uncertain. Deletions cut 1 base from V and 1 base from J, with 14 bases between. The CDR3 loop spans 17 amino acids. The V gene's germline CDR1 is MGHRA and CDR2 YSYEKL. The CDR3 spells CASSQGSYGVAKNIQYF. CDR3 DNA sequence: TGCGCCAGCAGCCAAGGTTCGTACGGAGTGGCCAAAAACATTCAGTACTTC.

The rearrangement uses TRBV6-5 and TRBJ1-3; TRBD1 might be the D (5 bases). The germline gives CDR1 MNHEY, CDR2 SVGAGI. V lost 4 bases to trimming and J lost 0 bases, with 13 bases between them. This CDR3 contains 16 residues. DNA for the CDR3: TGTGCCAGCAGTTCCGGGGGTCTACTCTCTGGAAACACCATATATTTT. It is translated as CASSSGGLLSGNTIYF.